Below, 23 T cell receptor beta chains from the same sample are listed, as sequenced in a study of blood T cell repertoires in COVID-19. Sequencing used immunoSEQ multiplex PCR; TCRdb keeps in-frame clones, though not all of them. The top ten hold around 0.86% of the sample, which has approximately 240,000 clones, 85% to 95% seen once. Specimen: peripheral blood. The source is a man between 25 and 39 years old with COVID-19, enrolled during active disease.

This sequence joins TRBV7-9 and TRBJ2-7, with TRBD2 identical over 10 bases. With 3 bases clipped from V and 3 bases from J, the junction kept 2 bases outside the gene matches. This CDR3 region has 14 residues. The germline V gene has CDR1 SEHNR and CDR2 FQNEAQ (reference sequence). The CDR3, as DNA: TGTGCCAGCAGCTTTTCTAGCGGGGGCTACGAGCAGTACTTC. Translation gives CASSFSSGGYEQYF.

The chain is built from TRBV5-1 and TRBJ2-2, with 10 bases matching TRBD1. This CDR3 is built from 16 residues. V lost 4 bases, J lost 6 bases, and 9 bases stayed unmatched. CDR1 and CDR2 (germline): SGHRS, YFSETQ. The CDR3 region has the DNA TGCGCCAGCAGCGGGGACAGGGGCCCTGGCGCCGGGGAGCTGTTTTTT. Residues: CASSGDRGPGAGELFF.

V is TRBV4-1 and J is TRBJ1-4, with 9 bases matching TRBD1. CDR3 length equals 18 residues. Germline V gives CDR1 MGHRA, CDR2 YSYEKL. Germline trimming cut 1 base from V and 7 bases from J; bases unmatched to any gene: 13. This CDR3 is CASSQGLVYGTGTEKLFF. The DNA of the CDR3 is TGCGCCAGCAGCCAAGGGCTAGTGTACGGGACAGGGACTGAAAAACTGTTTTTT.

With respect to this clone: This specimen includes other DNA sequences encoding the same CDR3. The gene calls are TRBV29-1 and TRBJ1-3, with 7 bases identical to TRBD1. The trim removed 6 bases at V and 0 bases at J, leaving 5 bases unmatched. Germline CDR1 SQVTM, CDR2 ANQGSEA. The CDR3 is made up of 14 amino acids. CDR3 amino acids: CSVRDSLSGNTIYF. The CDR3 coding sequence is TGCAGCGTCCGGGACAGCCTCTCTGGAAACACCATATATTTT.

On this clone: Other DNA sequences in this sample translate to the same CDR3. The gene calls are TRBV5-1 and TRBJ2-1; 8 bases are a match to TRBD1. The V gene's germline CDR1 is SGHRS and CDR2 YFSETQ. The V gene end was trimmed by 4 bases and the J gene end by 0 bases; junction bases not matched to a gene: 3. The CDR3 extends over 15 amino acids. The CDR3 spells CASSAGQGSYNEQFF. CDR3 in DNA: TGCGCCAGCAGCGCTGGACAGGGCTCCTACAATGAGCAGTTCTTC.

The V and J genes are TRBV18 and TRBJ1-4; TRBD1 matches at 7 bases. There are 16 residues in the CDR3. The V segment lost 6 bases and the J segment 5 bases; nucleotides outside the gene matches: 12. The germline V gene encodes CDR1 KGHSH and CDR2 LQKENI. CDR3 amino acids: CASSRLLQGGNEKLFF. The CDR3 DNA sequence: TGTGCCAGCTCCCGTCTACTCCAGGGGGGAAATGAAAAACTGTTTTTT.

The chain couples TRBV4-1 to TRBJ1-4; D possibly corresponds to TRBD1 (5 bases). This CDR3 region has 16 residues. Per the germline V gene, CDR1 is MGHRA and CDR2 is YSYEKL. V lost 0 bases and J 5 bases, leaving 13 bases between the germline ends. CDR3 DNA: TGCGCCAGCAGCCAAGATCGCAGGGTACAGAATGAAAAACTGTTTTTT. Its translation: CASSQDRRVQNEKLFF.

DNA of the CDR3: TGTGCCAGCAGCATCGGACAGGGAGGGTACGAGACCCAGTACTTC. The encoded protein is CASSIGQGGYETQYF. The chain couples TRBV7-3 to TRBJ2-5; D possibly corresponds to TRBD1 (8 bases). This CDR3 is 15 amino acids long. Deletions cut 5 bases from V and 5 bases from J, with 18 bases between. Germline CDR1 SGHTA, CDR2 FQGTGA.

This clone was counted once. The chain uses TRBV6-1 and TRBJ2-7; 7 positions match TRBD1. Germline loops: CDR1 MNHNS, CDR2 SASEGT. V shed 2 bases and J 3 bases; nucleotides not matched to a gene: 4. This CDR3 is built from 14 residues. CDR3 sequence: CASSEYGTDYEQYF. DNA for the CDR3: TGTGCCAGCAGTGAATACGGGACAGACTACGAGCAGTACTTC.

V usage is TRBV6-5 and J usage is TRBJ1-1, with 7 bases identical to TRBD1. Trimming at V came to 2 bases and at J to 1 base, leaving 7 bases not matched to a gene. CDR1 is MNHEY and CDR2 is SVGAGI in the germline V gene. CDR3 length: 16 amino acids. The CDR3 DNA is TGTGCCAGCAGTTACCCTACAGGGGCAGGGAACACTGAAGCTTTCTTT. Translating it yields CASSYPTGAGNTEAFF.

The chain carries TRBV6-1 and TRBJ1-1; D ambiguous. The germline gives CDR1 MNHNS, CDR2 SASEGT. The CDR3 totals 16 residues. V was shortened by 2 bases and J by 1 base, with 14 bases between the two germline ends. CDR3 sequence (DNA): TGTGCCAGCAGTGAAACGGGGTGGGGATCGAACACTGAAGCTTTCTTT. Protein product: CASSETGWGSNTEAFF.

CDR3 DNA sequence: TGTGCCAGTAGTAAAGGACAGGGATGGAACACTGAAGCTTTCTTT. Its translation: CASSKGQGWNTEAFF. The V and J genes are TRBV19 and TRBJ1-1; 8 bases align to TRBD1. From germline, CDR1 is LNHDA and CDR2 SQIVND (reference sequence). The CDR3 contains 15 residues. V dropped 4 bases and J dropped 1; count of bases not matched to a gene: 5.

CDR3 sequence (DNA): TGTGCCAGTAGTCCACGGGACAGGGGATCCCACGAGCAGTACTTC. As protein: CASSPRDRGSHEQYF. The chain carries TRBV19 and TRBJ2-7; 10 nucleotides align to TRBD1. The length of the CDR3 is 15 residues. Germline V gene lookup returns CDR1 LNHDA and CDR2 SQIVND (reference sequence). With V trimmed by 5 bases and J by 5 bases, 9 bases remained unmatched.

This rearrangement joins TRBV6-5 to TRBJ1-4, with D unresolved. Germline values: CDR1 MNHEY, CDR2 SVGAGI. The CDR3 sequence is 15 residues long. Trimming removed 4 bases at V and 5 bases at J, with 14 bases between. CDR3 coding DNA: TGTGCCAGCAGTTCCTACGGGTTGCAAAATGAAAAACTGTTTTTT. This gives the protein CASSSYGLQNEKLFF.

The chain links TRBV19 to TRBJ2-2, with a weak D call TRBD1 (5 bases). Germline CDR1 reads LNHDA; CDR2 reads SQIVND (reference sequence). The CDR3 totals 11 residues. Between the trimmed V and J ends, which lost 11 bases and 3 bases, there was a span of 7 bases. The CDR3 bases are TGTGCCGCCAGGGACACCGGGGAGCTGTTTTTT. Amino acids: CAARDTGELFF.

The chain carries TRBV6-5 and TRBJ2-2; D is possibly TRBD2 (7 bases). The CDR3 length is 12 residues. Germline loops: CDR1 MNHEY, CDR2 SVGAGI. The ends were cut back, 8 bases at V and 6 bases at J, with 10 bases in the middle. The DNA for the CDR3 is TGTGCCAGCGGGGGGGCCCCCGGGGAGCTGTTTTTT. This gives the protein CASGGAPGELFF.

The rearrangement uses TRBV7-2 and TRBJ2-2, with 11 bases fitting TRBD1. V shed 6 bases and J 7 bases; nucleotides not matched to a gene: 7. CDR1 is SGHTA and CDR2 is FQGNSA in the germline V gene. The CDR3 covers 15 residues. The CDR3, as DNA: TGTGCCAGCAGTCATGGGACAGGGGGGGTCGGGGAGCTGTTTTTT. Residues: CASSHGTGGVGELFF.

This sequence joins TRBV7-6 and TRBJ1-4; 10 nucleotides align to TRBD1. Germline-derived CDR1 and CDR2 are SGHVS and FNYEAQ. The CDR3 covers 15 residues. J was trimmed by 8 bases and V by 5 bases; bases with no gene match: 8. The CDR3 DNA sequence: TGTGCCAGCAGCGCAGCGACAGGGGGCTTCGAAAAACTGTTTTTT. Amino acid sequence: CASSAATGGFEKLFF.

The genes are TRBV7-9 and TRBJ1-2; 8 positions match TRBD1. The CDR3 is 13 residues long. J lost 8 bases, V lost 5 bases, and 7 bases had no gene match. Germline CDR1 reads SEHNR; CDR2 reads FQNEAQ (reference sequence). The CDR3 sequence: CASSPQGARGYTF. Written as DNA, the CDR3 is TGTGCCAGCAGCCCCCAGGGGGCGCGGGGCTACACCTTC.

This clone has just one count. The chain's CDR3 is CASSLSRTGRGTGELFF. CDR3 in DNA: TGTGCCAGCAGTTTATCTAGGACAGGGAGAGGCACCGGGGAGCTGTTTTTT. The chain employs TRBV27 and TRBJ2-2; 8 nucleotides agree with TRBD1. J gave up 4 bases and V 0 bases, and 7 bases lay outside the gene matches. From germline, CDR1 is MNHEY and CDR2 SMNVEV (reference sequence). This CDR3 is 17 amino acids long.

This chain links TRBV5-6 with TRBJ1-5; D is undetermined. V lost 2 bases to trimming and J lost 0 bases, with 3 bases between them. Germline-derived CDR1 and CDR2 are SGHDT and YYEEEE. The CDR3 has 13 residues. Here the CDR3 reads CASSLYSNQPQHF. DNA of the CDR3: TGTGCCAGCAGCTTATATAGCAATCAGCCCCAGCATTTT.

This CDR3 is CASSLLVAPYEQYF. The DNA of the CDR3 is TGTGCCAGCAGTTTGCTAGTCGCGCCCTACGAGCAGTACTTC. The rearrangement links TRBV27 to TRBJ2-7, with D hard to call. CDR3 length: 14 amino acids. Trimming removed 3 bases from V and 2 bases from J, with 11 bases in between. Germline CDR1 reads MNHEY; CDR2 reads SMNVEV (reference sequence).

The rearrangement joins TRBV11-1 to TRBJ1-1; 8 bases fit TRBD1. The CDR3 loop spans 13 amino acids. CDR1 and CDR2 (germline): SGHAT, FQDESV (reference sequence). Trimming removed 1 base from V and 7 bases from J; junction bases left unmatched: 2. CDR3 DNA sequence: TGTGCCAGCAGCTTAGGACAGGGGAATGAAGCTTTCTTT. This encodes CASSLGQGNEAFF.